These T cell receptor beta chains were read from a single sample in a study of T cells after yellow fever vaccination. Via MiXCR, TCRdb re-called the 5' RACE reads, giving one row per CDR3 protein. Found here are fewer than 450,000 distinct CDR3 sequences, 8.1% of them singletons; the top ten hold 17%. The sequencing here drew on PBMCs, taken approximately 40 days after the first yellow fever vaccination. These receptors were taken from a man younger than 30 who received the YFV17D yellow fever vaccine. Both conserved end residues are part of each CDR3. The D gene is left open where the match is weak. Part of the rows lack a size; the others show once, few, many or a class for expanded clones.

j_gene	len	d_gene	abundance	v_gene	CDR3nt	CDR3aa
TRBJ2-2	13	TRBD2	few	TRBV9	TGTGCCAGCAGCGGGACTAGCGGCGGGGAGCTGTTTTTT	CASSGTSGGELFF
TRBJ1-4	12	.	.	TRBV4-3	TGCGCCAGCAGCCAAGATACGACGAAACTGTTTTTT	CASSQDTTKLFF
TRBJ2-1	15	.	.	TRBV4-3	TGCGCCAGCAGCCAAGAGAGAAACAGCTACAATGAGCAGTTCTTC	CASSQERNSYNEQFF
TRBJ2-1	15	.	few	TRBV5-1	TGCGCCAGCCTAGCAGGAACAGGCCTTGACAATGAGCAGTTCTTC	CASLAGTGLDNEQFF
TRBJ1-2	16	TRBD1	.	TRBV7-2	TGTGCCAGCAGCTTTACCGGGACAGGGGGCTTCTATGGCTACACCTTC	CASSFTGTGGFYGYTF
TRBJ2-3	16	TRBD2	few	TRBV18	TGTGCCAGCTTGAGGACGGGGGGGCCTAGCACAGATACGCAGTATTTT	CASLRTGGPSTDTQYF
TRBJ2-5	15	.	few	TRBV27	TGTGCCAGCAGTCCTCTGAGCTCCGTCAGGGAGACCCAGTACTTC	CASSPLSSVRETQYF
TRBJ2-7	18	TRBD2	.	TRBV4-2	TGTGCCAGCAGCCAAGATCACCGCCAAGCGGGGGACTCCTACGAGCAGTACTTC	CASSQDHRQAGDSYEQYF
TRBJ2-2	14	.	few	TRBV20-1	TGCAGTGCTCGGGACGGGTGGAACACCGGGGAGCTGTTTTTT	CSARDGWNTGELFF
TRBJ1-5	14	.	.	TRBV20-1	TGCAGTGCTAGGGCAGGGGTAAGCAATCAGCCCCAGCATTTT	CSARAGVSNQPQHF
TRBJ1-1	14	.	.	TRBV12-3/TRBV12-4	TGTGCCAGCAGTCCCAGACAGTTGCACACTGAAGCTTTCTTT	CASSPRQLHTEAFF
TRBJ1-1	15	.	many	TRBV7-2	TGTGCCAGCAGGGAGGGGTCTTCTTGGGGCACTGAAGCTTTCTTT	CASREGSSWGTEAFF
TRBJ2-2	17	TRBD2	.	TRBV20-1	TGCAGTGCTAGAGACCTAGGACTAGCGGGGGGGGCCGGGGAGCTGTTTTTT	CSARDLGLAGGAGELFF
TRBJ1-4	14	TRBD1	few	TRBV7-9	TGTGCCAGCACTAAGACAGGGTATAATGAAAAACTGTTTTTT	CASTKTGYNEKLFF
TRBJ2-5	17	TRBD2	few	TRBV11-2	TGTGCCAGCCGACGGACTAGCGGGGGGGCCTTAGCCGAGACCCAGTACTTC	CASRRTSGGALAETQYF
TRBJ1-3	13	.	many	TRBV5-1	TGCGCCAGCAGCTTAGGGACTGGAAACACCATATATTTT	CASSLGTGNTIYF
TRBJ2-3	13	.	many	TRBV7-2	TGTGCCAGCAGCTTCACGCAGACAGATACGCAGTATTTT	CASSFTQTDTQYF
TRBJ1-3	13	.	few	TRBV10-3	TGTGCCATCAGTGAGTCCGCTGGAAACACCATATATTTT	CAISESAGNTIYF